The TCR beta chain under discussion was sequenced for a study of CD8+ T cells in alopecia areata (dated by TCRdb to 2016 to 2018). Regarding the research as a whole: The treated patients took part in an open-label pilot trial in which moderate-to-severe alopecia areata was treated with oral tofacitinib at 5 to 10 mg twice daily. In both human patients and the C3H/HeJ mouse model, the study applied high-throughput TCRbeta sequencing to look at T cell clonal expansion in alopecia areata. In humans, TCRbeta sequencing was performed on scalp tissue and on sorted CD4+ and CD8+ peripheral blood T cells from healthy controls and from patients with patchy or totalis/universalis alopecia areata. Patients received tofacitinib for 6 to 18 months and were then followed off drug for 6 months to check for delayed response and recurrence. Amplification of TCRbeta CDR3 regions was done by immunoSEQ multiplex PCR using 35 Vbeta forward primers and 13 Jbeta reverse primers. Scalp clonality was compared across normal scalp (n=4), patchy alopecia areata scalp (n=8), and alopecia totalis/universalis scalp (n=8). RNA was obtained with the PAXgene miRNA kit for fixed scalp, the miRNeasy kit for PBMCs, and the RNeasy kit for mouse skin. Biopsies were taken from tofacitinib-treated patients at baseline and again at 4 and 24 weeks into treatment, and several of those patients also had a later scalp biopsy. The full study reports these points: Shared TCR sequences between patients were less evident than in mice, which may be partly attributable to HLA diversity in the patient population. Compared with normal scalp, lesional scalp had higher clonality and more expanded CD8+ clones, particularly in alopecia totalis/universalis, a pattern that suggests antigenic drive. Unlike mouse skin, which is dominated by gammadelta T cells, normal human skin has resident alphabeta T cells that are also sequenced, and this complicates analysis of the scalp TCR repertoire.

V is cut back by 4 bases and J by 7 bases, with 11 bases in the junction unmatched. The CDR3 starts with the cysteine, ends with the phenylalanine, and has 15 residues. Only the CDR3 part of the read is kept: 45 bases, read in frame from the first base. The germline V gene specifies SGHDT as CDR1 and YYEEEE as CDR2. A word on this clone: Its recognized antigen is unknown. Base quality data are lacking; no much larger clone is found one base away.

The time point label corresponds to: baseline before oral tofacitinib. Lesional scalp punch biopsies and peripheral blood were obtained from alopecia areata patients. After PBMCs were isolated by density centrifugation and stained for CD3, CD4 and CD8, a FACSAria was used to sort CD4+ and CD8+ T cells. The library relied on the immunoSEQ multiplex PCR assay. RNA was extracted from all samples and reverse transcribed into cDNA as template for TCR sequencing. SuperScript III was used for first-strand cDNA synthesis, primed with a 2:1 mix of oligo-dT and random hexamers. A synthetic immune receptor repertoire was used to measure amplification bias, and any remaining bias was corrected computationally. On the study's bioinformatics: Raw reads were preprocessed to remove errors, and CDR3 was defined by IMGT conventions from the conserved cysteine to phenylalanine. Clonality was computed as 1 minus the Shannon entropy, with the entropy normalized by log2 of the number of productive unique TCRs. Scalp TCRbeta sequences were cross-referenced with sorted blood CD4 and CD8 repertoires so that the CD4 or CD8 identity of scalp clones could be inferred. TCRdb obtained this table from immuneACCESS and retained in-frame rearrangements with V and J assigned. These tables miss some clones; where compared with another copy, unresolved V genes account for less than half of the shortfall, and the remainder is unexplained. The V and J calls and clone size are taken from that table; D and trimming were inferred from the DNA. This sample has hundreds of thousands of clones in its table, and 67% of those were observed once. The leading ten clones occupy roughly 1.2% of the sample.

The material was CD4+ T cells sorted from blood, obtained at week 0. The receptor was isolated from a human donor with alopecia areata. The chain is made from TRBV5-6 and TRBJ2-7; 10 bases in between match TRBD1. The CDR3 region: CASSATGQGSGEQYF. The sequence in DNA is TGTGCCAGCAGCGCCACGGGACAGGGGTCCGGGGAGCAGTACTTC.